The clone carrying this TCR beta chain was detected only a few times. Its target is unknown. This record belongs to a study of spatial heterogeneity in lung cancer. Germline assignment: CDR1 ENHRY and CDR2 SYGVKD. This CDR3 spans 14 amino acids. V lost 4 bases and J lost 6, with 16 bases in between. The time point: sample taken at primary tumor resection. Study outcomes and limitations: One measure, the expanded intratumoral alpha and beta TCR count, tracked tumor mutation counts.

TCRdb passed the 5' RACE reads through MiXCR, listing each CDR3 protein once. This table holds tens of thousands of distinct CDR3 sequences, over 4% found once. This sequence joins TRBV10-3 and TRBJ2-7, with a possible D match to TRBD1 (5 bases). The material sequenced was lung tumor tissue, taken at surgery. The receptor was derived from a male donor with early-stage non-small cell lung cancer. This CDR3 is CAISAGDSSLEQYF. CDR3 DNA sequence: TGTGCCATCAGTGCTGGTGACAGCAGCCTCGAGCAGTACTTC.